This TCR beta chain was recovered during a study of identical twins. Study-wide findings and caveats: The models gave estimates that fell short of the out-of-frame TCR alpha sharing seen in monozygotic twins. Beta clonotypes that were abundant in cord blood contained fewer insertions, a pattern absent from memory repertoires.

The CDR3 extends over 17 amino acids. V was cut by 0 bases and J by 4 bases, with 16 bases left in between. Germline-derived CDR1 and CDR2 are LGHDT and YNNKEL (reference sequence). A single record per CDR3 protein comes from TCRdb applying MiXCR to the 5' RACE reads. The sample lists 420,000 or so distinct CDR3 sequences, less than 20% seen once, with about 12% in the top ten. The donors were all healthy and Caucasian. Turning to this clonotype: The antigen remains unidentified.

The clonotype originates from a man in his fifties or sixties in good health. The sample consisted of naive T cells sorted from blood. V is TRBV3-1 and J is TRBJ1-5; tentatively, D is TRBD1 (6 bases). DNA of the CDR3: TGTGCCAGCAGCCAAGATCCCCCAGGGGTAGGAAATCAGCCCCAGCATTTT. Encoded protein: CASSQDPPGVGNQPQHF.